The rows below give T cell receptor beta chains drawn from one sample of a study of blood T cell repertoires in COVID-19. Some clones are missing from TCRdb's copy, which holds only in-frame ones; the method was immunoSEQ multiplex PCR. The table has 45,000 to 65,000 clones, roughly 89% seen once. The material sequenced was peripheral blood. These receptors came from a man between 60 and 70 years old with active COVID-19. Both conserved end residues are part of each CDR3. A D gene is named only where the DNA matches it firmly. Rows give clone size only sometimes, using once, few, many, or a class for an expanded clone.

.,.,TRBV7-9,TRBJ2-3,CASSSGGAGDTQYF,TGTGCCAGCAGCTCCGGAGGGGCGGGGGATACGCAGTATTTT
.,TRBD2,TRBV18,TRBJ2-1,CASSLRTSGDNEQFF,TGTGCCAGCTCACTCAGGACTAGCGGGGACAATGAGCAGTTCTTC
.,.,TRBV7-9,TRBJ2-3,CASSDSAITDTQYF,TGTGCCAGCAGCGACTCTGCCATCACAGATACGCAGTATTTT
once,.,TRBV7-9,TRBJ1-2,CASSDRTAVNYGYTF,TGTGCCAGCAGCGATCGGACAGCGGTTAACTATGGCTACACCTTC
once,.,TRBV9,TRBJ2-1,CASSVEFSSNEQFF,TGTGCCAGCAGCGTAGAGTTTAGTAGCAATGAGCAGTTCTTC
.,TRBD1,TRBV6-2/TRBV6-3,TRBJ1-5,CASSLRTTGLEPQHF,TGTGCCAGCAGCCTTAGGACGACAGGGTTGGAGCCCCAGCATTTT
.,.,TRBV19,TRBJ2-5,CASSTTWTNQETQYF,TGTGCCAGTAGTACCACCTGGACAAACCAAGAGACCCAGTACTTC
.,.,TRBV5-8,TRBJ2-3,CASSLGEVGYTDTQYF,TGTGCCAGCAGCTTGGGGGAGGTGGGCTACACAGATACGCAGTATTTT
.,TRBD1,TRBV4-3,TRBJ2-7,CASSQDLSGGEQYF,TGCGCCAGCAGCCAAGATCTTTCAGGGGGCGAGCAGTACTTC
.,TRBD1,TRBV6-5,TRBJ1-3,CASSSRTGWNTIYF,TGTGCCAGCAGTTCCCGGACAGGGTGGAACACCATATATTTT
.,.,TRBV25-1,TRBJ1-4,CASSETGNIRQKLFF,TGTGCCTCAAGTGAGACGGGGAACATTCGGCAAAAACTGTTTTTT
.,TRBD2,TRBV9,TRBJ2-7,CASSVVAGGPGEQYF,TGTGCCAGCAGCGTAGTGGCGGGAGGGCCCGGGGAGCAGTACTTC
.,TRBD1,TRBV4-1,TRBJ1-5,CASSQGIGGAFSNQPQHF,TGCGCCAGCAGCCAAGGGATAGGGGGCGCCTTCAGCAATCAGCCCCAGCATTTT
few,.,TRBV6-5,TRBJ2-7,CASSKNRDYEQYF,TGTGCCAGCAGTAAAAACCGGGACTACGAGCAGTACTTC
.,TRBD1,TRBV2,TRBJ2-4,CASRWTGTRNIQYF,TGTGCCAGCAGATGGACAGGCACGCGTAACATTCAGTACTTC
once,.,TRBV2,TRBJ2-4,CASRQSNRVVKNIQYF,TGTGCCAGCAGGCAGTCAAACAGGGTGGTCAAAAACATTCAGTACTTC
few,TRBD1,TRBV3-1/TRBV3-2,TRBJ1-5,CASSLRQGYNQPQHF,TGTGCCAGCAGTCTAAGACAGGGGTACAATCAGCCCCAGCATTTT
.,.,TRBV7-7,TRBJ2-2,CASRPGPGANTGELFF,TGTGCCAGCAGGCCAGGCCCAGGGGCGAACACCGGGGAGCTGTTTTTT
.,.,TRBV27,TRBJ1-5,CASSLQGRGNQPQHF,TGTGCCAGCAGCCTCCAGGGGAGAGGCAATCAGCCCCAGCATTTT
once,.,TRBV11-2,TRBJ2-7,CASSFTGPYEQYF,TGTGCCAGCAGCTTCACAGGGCCCTACGAGCAGTACTTC
.,.,TRBV29-1,TRBJ2-3,CSVEDYHTDTQYF,TGCAGCGTTGAAGACTACCACACAGATACGCAGTATTTT
.,.,TRBV6-5,TRBJ2-2,CASIVTANTGELFF,TGTGCCAGCATCGTGACAGCAAACACCGGGGAGCTGTTTTTT
.,.,TRBV27,TRBJ1-1,CACGGRTEAFF,TGTGCATGTGGGGGGAGGACTGAAGCTTTCTTT
once,TRBD1,TRBV27,TRBJ1-2,CASRPRVGPGTVSNYGYTF,TGTGCCAGCAGACCTAGGGTGGGTCCAGGGACAGTCTCTAACTATGGCTACACCTTC
.,TRBD1,TRBV7-8,TRBJ2-3,CASSFFETGLSDTDTQYF,TGTGCCAGCAGCTTCTTCGAGACAGGGCTGTCGGACACAGATACGCAGTATTTT
once,TRBD2,TRBV5-1,TRBJ2-5,CASSQMTGGGETQYF,TGCGCCAGCAGCCAAATGACGGGGGGAGGAGAGACCCAGTACTTC
.,.,TRBV4-1,TRBJ2-6,CASSHGETGRSSGANVLTF,TGCGCCAGCAGCCATGGGGAAACAGGGAGATCTTCTGGGGCCAACGTCCTGACTTTC
.,TRBD2,TRBV6-5,TRBJ2-1,CASSYGLAGESEQFF,TGTGCCAGCAGTTATGGACTAGCGGGAGAGTCTGAGCAGTTCTTC
medium-sized,.,TRBV11-3,TRBJ2-1,CASSLGGQNQYNEQFF,TGTGCCAGCAGCTTAGGCGGACAGAATCAGTACAATGAGCAGTTCTTC
.,TRBD2,TRBV19,TRBJ2-4,CASLGLAGRNIQYF,TGTGCCAGTCTCGGACTAGCGGGAAGGAACATTCAGTACTTC
.,TRBD1,TRBV9,TRBJ2-7,CASSRGTGYEQYF,TGTGCCAGCAGCCGCGGGACAGGCTACGAGCAGTACTTC
.,TRBD2,TRBV10-3,TRBJ2-1,CAISDPASGKSSYNEQFF,TGTGCCATCAGTGATCCGGCTAGCGGGAAGAGCTCCTACAATGAGCAGTTCTTC
.,.,TRBV6-6,TRBJ1-2,CASSYEGHGYTF,TGTGCCAGCAGTTACGAGGGTCATGGCTACACCTTC
.,TRBD1,TRBV19,TRBJ2-7,CASSIGNDRGSTYEQYF,TGTGCCAGTAGTATAGGTAACGACAGGGGGTCAACCTACGAGCAGTACTTC
.,.,TRBV5-1,TRBJ2-2,CASSFQGTGELFF,TGCGCCAGCAGCTTCCAGGGGACCGGGGAGCTGTTTTTT
once,TRBD1,TRBV7-6,TRBJ2-1,CASSSRQGGSYNEQFF,TGTGCCAGCAGCTCAAGACAGGGGGGGTCCTACAATGAGCAGTTCTTC
.,.,TRBV11-2,TRBJ2-7,CASSLELLNSYEQYF,TGTGCCAGCAGCTTAGAACTACTTAACTCCTACGAGCAGTACTTC
.,TRBD1,TRBV18,TRBJ1-5,CASSPTGGDQPQHF,TGTGCCAGCTCACCAACAGGGGGAGATCAGCCCCAGCATTTT
.,TRBD1,TRBV18,TRBJ1-1,CASSVGQGSGTEAFF,TGTGCCAGCTCGGTAGGACAGGGATCGGGCACTGAAGCTTTCTTT
once,.,TRBV7-9,TRBJ1-1,CASSLVGSPRGSTEAFF,TGTGCCAGCAGCTTAGTTGGATCCCCCCGGGGGTCCACTGAAGCTTTCTTT
.,.,TRBV9,TRBJ2-5,CASSGPGTQQETQYF,TGTGCCAGCAGCGGTCCCGGGACACAACAAGAGACCCAGTACTTC
.,.,TRBV4-1,TRBJ2-1,CASSQDRFEQFF,TGCGCCAGCAGCCAAGATCGGTTTGAGCAGTTCTTC
.,.,TRBV6-5,TRBJ2-7,CASSYFRDYEQYF,TGTGCCAGCAGTTACTTCCGGGACTACGAGCAGTACTTC
.,TRBD2,TRBV27,TRBJ2-3,CASSLQLAGTSVSTDTQYF,TGTGCCAGCAGTTTACAATTGGCCGGGACTAGCGTATCCACAGATACGCAGTATTTT
few,TRBD1,TRBV9,TRBJ2-7,CASSGDSYEQYF,TGTGCCAGCAGCGGGGACAGCTACGAGCAGTACTTC